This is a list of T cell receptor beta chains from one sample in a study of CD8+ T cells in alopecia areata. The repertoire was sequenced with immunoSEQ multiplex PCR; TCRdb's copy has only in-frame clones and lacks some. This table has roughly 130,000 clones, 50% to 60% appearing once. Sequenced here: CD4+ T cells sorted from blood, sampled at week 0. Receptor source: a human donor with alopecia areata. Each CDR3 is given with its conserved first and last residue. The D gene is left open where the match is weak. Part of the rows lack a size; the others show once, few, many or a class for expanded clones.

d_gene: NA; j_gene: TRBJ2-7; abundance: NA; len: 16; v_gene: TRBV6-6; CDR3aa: CASSYLPWGGGYEQYF; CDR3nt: TGTGCCAGCAGTTACCTCCCTTGGGGAGGGGGCTACGAGCAGTACTTC
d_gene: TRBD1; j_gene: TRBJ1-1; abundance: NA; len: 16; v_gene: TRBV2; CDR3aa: CASSEAGVRGLGKAFF; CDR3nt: TGTGCCAGCAGTGAAGCGGGAGTCAGGGGGCTCGGGAAAGCTTTCTTT
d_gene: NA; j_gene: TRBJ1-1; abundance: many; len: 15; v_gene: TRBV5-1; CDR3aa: CASSSSSRAGTEAFF; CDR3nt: TGCGCCAGCAGCTCAAGTAGCAGGGCGGGAACTGAAGCTTTCTTT
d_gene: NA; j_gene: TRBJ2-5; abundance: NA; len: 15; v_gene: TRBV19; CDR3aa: CASSVAQGLRETQYF; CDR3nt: TGTGCCAGTAGCGTGGCTCAGGGGCTCCGCGAGACCCAGTACTTC
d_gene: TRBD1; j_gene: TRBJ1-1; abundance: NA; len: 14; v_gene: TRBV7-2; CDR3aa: CASSIDREGAEAFF; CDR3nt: TGTGCCAGCAGCATCGACAGGGAGGGGGCTGAAGCTTTCTTT
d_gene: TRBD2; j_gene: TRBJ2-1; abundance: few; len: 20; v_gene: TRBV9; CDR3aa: CASSVEGRGTSGKKNNEQFF; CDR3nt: TGTGCCAGCAGCGTAGAAGGGCGTGGGACTAGCGGGAAGAAAAACAATGAGCAGTTCTTC
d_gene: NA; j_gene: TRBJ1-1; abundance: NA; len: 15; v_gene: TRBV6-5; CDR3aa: CASSQLPGVYTEAFF; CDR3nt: TGTGCCAGCAGTCAATTGCCCGGGGTTTACACTGAAGCTTTCTTT
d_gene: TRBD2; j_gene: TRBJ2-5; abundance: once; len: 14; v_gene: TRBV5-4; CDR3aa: CASSFTGGQETQYF; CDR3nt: TGTGCCAGCAGCTTCACGGGGGGGCAAGAGACCCAGTACTTC
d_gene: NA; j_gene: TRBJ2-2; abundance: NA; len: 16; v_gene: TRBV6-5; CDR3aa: CASSYLRAGRTGELFF; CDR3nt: TGTGCCAGCAGTTATCTCAGGGCGGGCCGCACCGGGGAGCTGTTTTTT
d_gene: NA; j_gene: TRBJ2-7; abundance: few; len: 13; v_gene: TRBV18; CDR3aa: CASSPTRGYEQYF; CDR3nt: TGTGCCAGCTCACCGACAAGGGGATACGAGCAGTACTTC
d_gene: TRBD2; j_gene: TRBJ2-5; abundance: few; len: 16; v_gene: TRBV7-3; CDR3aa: CASSRTSGRPEETQYF; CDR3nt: TGTGCCAGCAGCCGGACTAGCGGGAGGCCCGAAGAGACCCAGTACTTC
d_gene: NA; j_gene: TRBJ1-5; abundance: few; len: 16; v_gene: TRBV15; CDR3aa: CATSRAPAAGNQPQHF; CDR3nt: TGTGCCACCAGCAGAGCCCCGGCCGCCGGCAATCAGCCCCAGCATTTT
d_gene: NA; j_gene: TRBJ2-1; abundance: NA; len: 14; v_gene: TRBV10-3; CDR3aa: CAISYGKPYNEQFF; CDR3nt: TGTGCCATCAGTTACGGGAAACCCTACAATGAGCAGTTCTTC
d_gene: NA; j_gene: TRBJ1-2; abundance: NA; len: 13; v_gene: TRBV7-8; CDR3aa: CASSLLAGLSYTF; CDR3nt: TGTGCCAGCAGCTTGCTGGCGGGTCTCAGCTACACCTTC
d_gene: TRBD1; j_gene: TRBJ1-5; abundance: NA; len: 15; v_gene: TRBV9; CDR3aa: CASSVTGGSNQPQHF; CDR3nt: TGTGCCAGCAGCGTAACAGGGGGAAGCAATCAGCCCCAGCATTTT
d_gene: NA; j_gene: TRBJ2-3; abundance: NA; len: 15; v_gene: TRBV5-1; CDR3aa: CASSVRDGSTDTQYF; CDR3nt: TGCGCCAGCAGCGTAAGGGACGGGAGCACAGATACGCAGTATTTT
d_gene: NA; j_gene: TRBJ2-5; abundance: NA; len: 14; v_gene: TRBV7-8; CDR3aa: CASSSRVGGETQYF; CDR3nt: TGTGCCAGCAGTTCCCGTGTGGGGGGAGAGACCCAGTACTTC
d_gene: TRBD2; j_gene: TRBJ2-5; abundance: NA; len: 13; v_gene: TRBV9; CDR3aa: CASSVAGRETQYF; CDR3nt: TGTGCCAGCAGCGTAGCCGGGAGGGAGACCCAGTACTTC
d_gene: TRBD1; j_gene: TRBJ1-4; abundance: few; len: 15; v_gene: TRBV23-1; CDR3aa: CASSQRDRGGEKLFF; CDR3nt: TGCGCCAGCAGTCAACGTGACAGGGGAGGCGAAAAACTGTTTTTT
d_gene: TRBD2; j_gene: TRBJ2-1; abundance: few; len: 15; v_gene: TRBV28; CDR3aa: CASTSWTSPYNEQFF; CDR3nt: TGTGCCAGCACATCCTGGACTAGCCCCTACAATGAGCAGTTCTTC
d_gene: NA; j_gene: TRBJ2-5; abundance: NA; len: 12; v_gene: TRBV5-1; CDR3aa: CASSFGEETQYF; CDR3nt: TGCGCCAGCAGCTTTGGGGAAGAGACCCAGTACTTC
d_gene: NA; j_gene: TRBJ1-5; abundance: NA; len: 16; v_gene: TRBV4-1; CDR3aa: CASSQVVSRGNQPQHF; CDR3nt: TGCGCCAGCAGCCAAGTTGTTAGTAGAGGGAACCAGCCCCAGCATTTT
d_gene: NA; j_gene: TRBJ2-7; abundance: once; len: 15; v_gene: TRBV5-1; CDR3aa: CASSLGGGAAYEQYF; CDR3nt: TGCGCCAGCAGCTTGGGTGGCGGGGCCGCCTACGAGCAGTACTTC
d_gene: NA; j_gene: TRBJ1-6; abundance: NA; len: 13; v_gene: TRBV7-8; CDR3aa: CASSLQWGPPLHF; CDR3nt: TGTGCCAGCAGCTTACAATGGGGTCCACCCCTCCACTTT
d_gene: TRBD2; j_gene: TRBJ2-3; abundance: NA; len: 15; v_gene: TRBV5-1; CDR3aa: CASSFSSGGLDTQYF; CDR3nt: TGCGCCAGCAGCTTCTCTAGCGGGGGGTTGGATACGCAGTATTTT
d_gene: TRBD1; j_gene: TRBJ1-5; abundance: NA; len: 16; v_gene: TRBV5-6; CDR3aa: CASSTSGTGLDQPQHF; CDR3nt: TGTGCCAGCAGCACCTCCGGGACAGGCCTTGATCAGCCCCAGCATTTT
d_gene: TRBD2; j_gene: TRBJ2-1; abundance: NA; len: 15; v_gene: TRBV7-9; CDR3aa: CASSRTSGAYNEQFF; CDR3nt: TGTGCCAGCAGCCGGACTAGCGGGGCCTACAATGAGCAGTTCTTC
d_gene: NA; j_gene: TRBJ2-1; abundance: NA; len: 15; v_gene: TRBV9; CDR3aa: CASSVDWDPINEQFF; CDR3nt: TGTGCCAGCAGCGTAGATTGGGACCCCATCAATGAGCAGTTCTTC
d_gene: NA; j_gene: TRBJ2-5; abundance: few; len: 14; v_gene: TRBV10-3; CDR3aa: CAIRAVLESETQYF; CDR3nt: TGTGCCATCAGAGCGGTTCTCGAATCCGAGACCCAGTACTTC
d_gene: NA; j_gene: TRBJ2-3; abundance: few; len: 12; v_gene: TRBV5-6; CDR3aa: CASRNREDTQYF; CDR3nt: TGTGCCAGCAGGAACAGGGAAGATACGCAGTATTTT
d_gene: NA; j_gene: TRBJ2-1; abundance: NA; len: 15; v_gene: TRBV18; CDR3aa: CASSRQTSSYNEQFF; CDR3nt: TGTGCCAGCTCAAGACAGACCAGCTCCTACAATGAGCAGTTCTTC
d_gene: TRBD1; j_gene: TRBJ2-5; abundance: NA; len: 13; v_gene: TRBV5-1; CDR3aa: CASSPTGEETQYF; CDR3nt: TGCGCCAGCAGCCCGACAGGGGAAGAGACCCAGTACTTC
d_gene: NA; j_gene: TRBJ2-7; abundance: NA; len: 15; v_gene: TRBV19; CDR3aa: CASSPRDPPTYEQYF; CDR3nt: TGTGCCAGTAGTCCTCGGGACCCTCCTACCTACGAGCAGTACTTC
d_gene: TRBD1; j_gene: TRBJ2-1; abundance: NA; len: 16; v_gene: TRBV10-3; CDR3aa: CAISESDRASYNEQFF; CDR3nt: TGTGCCATCAGTGAGAGTGACAGGGCCTCCTACAATGAGCAGTTCTTC
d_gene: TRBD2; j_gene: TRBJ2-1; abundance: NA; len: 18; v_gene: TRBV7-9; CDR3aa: CASSLPTLAGGPKNEQFF; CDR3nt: TGTGCCAGCAGCTTACCGACCCTAGCGGGAGGCCCGAAGAATGAGCAGTTCTTC
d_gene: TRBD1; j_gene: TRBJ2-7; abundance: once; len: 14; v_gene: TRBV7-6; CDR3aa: CASSPRTGPYEQYF; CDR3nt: TGTGCCAGCAGCCCGAGGACAGGGCCCTACGAGCAGTACTTC
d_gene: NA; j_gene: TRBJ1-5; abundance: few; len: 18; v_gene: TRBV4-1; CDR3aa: CASSQDRGAGRSNQPQHF; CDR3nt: TGCGCCAGCAGCCAAGATCGAGGGGCGGGGCGCAGCAATCAGCCCCAGCATTTT
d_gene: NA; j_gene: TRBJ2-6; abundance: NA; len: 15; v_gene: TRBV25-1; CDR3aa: CASSDRSSGANVLTF; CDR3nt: TGTGCCAGCAGTGATCGTTCCTCTGGGGCCAACGTCCTGACTTTC
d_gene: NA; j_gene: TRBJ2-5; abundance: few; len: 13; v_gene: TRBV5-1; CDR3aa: CASSLAQGETQYF; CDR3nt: TGCGCCAGCAGCTTGGCCCAGGGTGAGACCCAGTACTTC
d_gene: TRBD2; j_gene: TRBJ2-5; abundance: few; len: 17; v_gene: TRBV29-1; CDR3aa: CSVEGGLAGGPPGAQYF; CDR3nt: TGCAGCGTTGAAGGAGGACTAGCGGGGGGGCCCCCAGGGGCCCAGTACTTC
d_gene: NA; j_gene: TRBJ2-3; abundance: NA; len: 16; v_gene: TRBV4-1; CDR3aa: CASSLPAGRGTDTQYF; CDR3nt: TGCGCCAGCAGCCTACCAGCCGGTAGGGGCACAGATACGCAGTATTTT
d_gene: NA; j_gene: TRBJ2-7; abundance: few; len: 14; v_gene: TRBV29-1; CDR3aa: CSVARGREDYEQYF; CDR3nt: TGCAGCGTTGCTAGGGGGCGGGAGGACTACGAGCAGTACTTC
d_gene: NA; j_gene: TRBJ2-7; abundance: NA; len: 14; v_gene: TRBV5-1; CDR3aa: CASSLDQGSREQYF; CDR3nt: TGCGCCAGCAGCTTAGACCAGGGGTCTCGCGAGCAGTACTTC
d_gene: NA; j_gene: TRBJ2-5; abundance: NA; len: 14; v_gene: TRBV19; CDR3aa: CASTAGAAGETQYF; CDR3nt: TGTGCCAGTACCGCGGGGGCTGCGGGAGAGACCCAGTACTTC
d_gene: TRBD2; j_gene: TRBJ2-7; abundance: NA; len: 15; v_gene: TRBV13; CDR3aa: CASSSRLAGSYEQYF; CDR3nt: TGTGCCAGCAGCTCACGACTAGCGGGGTCCTACGAGCAGTACTTC
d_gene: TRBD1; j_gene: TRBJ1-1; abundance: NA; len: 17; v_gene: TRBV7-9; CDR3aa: CASSSAGQGLGDTEAFF; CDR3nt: TGTGCCAGCAGCTCGGCAGGACAGGGGTTAGGGGACACTGAAGCTTTCTTT
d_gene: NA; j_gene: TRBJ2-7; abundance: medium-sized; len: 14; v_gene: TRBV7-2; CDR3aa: CASSFIKGAYEQYF; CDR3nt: TGTGCCAGCAGCTTTATAAAGGGGGCCTACGAGCAGTACTTC
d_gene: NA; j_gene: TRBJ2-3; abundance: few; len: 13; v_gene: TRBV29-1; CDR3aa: CSVEGHLAQGQYF; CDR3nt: TGCAGCGTTGAAGGGCATCTTGCACAGGGCCAGTATTTT
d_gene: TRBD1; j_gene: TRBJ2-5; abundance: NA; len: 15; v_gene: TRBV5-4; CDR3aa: CASRQGDRGGETQYF; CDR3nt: TGTGCCAGCAGACAGGGGGACAGGGGCGGGGAGACCCAGTACTTC
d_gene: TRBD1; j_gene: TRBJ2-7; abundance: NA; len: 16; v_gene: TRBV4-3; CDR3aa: CASSLQTGTGGYEQYF; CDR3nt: TGCGCCAGCAGCCTTCAAACCGGGACAGGGGGCTACGAGCAGTACTTC
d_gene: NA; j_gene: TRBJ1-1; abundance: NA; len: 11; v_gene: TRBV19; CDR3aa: CASSTTDEGFF; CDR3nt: TGTGCCAGTAGTACGACAGATGAGGGTTTCTTT
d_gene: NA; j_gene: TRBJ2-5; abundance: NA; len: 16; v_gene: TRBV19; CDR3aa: CASSIPLGPGEETQYF; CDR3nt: TGTGCCAGTAGTATTCCCCTAGGCCCAGGGGAAGAGACCCAGTACTTC
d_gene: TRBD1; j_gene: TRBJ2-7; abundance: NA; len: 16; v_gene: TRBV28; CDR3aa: CASRPAPDRGGYEQYF; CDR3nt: TGTGCCAGCAGGCCCGCCCCGGACAGGGGGGGCTACGAGCAGTACTTC
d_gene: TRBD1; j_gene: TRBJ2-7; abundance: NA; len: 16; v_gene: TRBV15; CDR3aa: CATSSDGQGLRNEQYF; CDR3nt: TGTGCCACCAGCAGTGACGGACAGGGCCTTAGGAACGAGCAGTACTTC
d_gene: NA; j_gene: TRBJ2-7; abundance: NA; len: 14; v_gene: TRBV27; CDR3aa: CASSRRDGSYEQYF; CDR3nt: TGTGCCAGCAGTCGCCGGGACGGCTCCTACGAGCAGTACTTC
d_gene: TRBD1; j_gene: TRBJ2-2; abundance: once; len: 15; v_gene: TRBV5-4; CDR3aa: CASSLGQGADGELFF; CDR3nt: TGTGCCAGCAGCTTGGGACAGGGGGCAGACGGGGAGCTGTTTTTT
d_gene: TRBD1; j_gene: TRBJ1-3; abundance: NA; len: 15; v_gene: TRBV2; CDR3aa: CASTLDRESGNTIYF; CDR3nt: TGTGCCAGCACCCTTGACAGGGAATCTGGAAACACCATATATTTT
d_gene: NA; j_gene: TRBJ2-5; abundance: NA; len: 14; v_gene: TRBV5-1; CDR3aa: CASSPGQYQETQYF; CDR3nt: TGCGCCAGCAGCCCAGGACAGTACCAAGAGACCCAGTACTTC